Below are 30 T cell receptor beta chains sequenced from a single sample in a study of shared clonotypes between healthy human individuals. Libraries were prepared by immunoSEQ multiplex PCR; TCRdb keeps only in-frame clonotypes and omits some of them. The sample has approximately 500,000 clones, roughly 95% seen once; the top ten hold less than 0.06%. Sequencing was performed on naive CD4+ T cells sorted from blood. Subset described: CD45RA+ positively selected. These receptors were collected from a woman aged 30 to 39 in good health.

The chain has TRBV18 and TRBJ1-5, with D unresolved. The V and J ends lost 3 bases and 7 bases respectively, with 10 bases between them. Germline V CDR1 and CDR2: KGHSH, LQKENI. The CDR3 is 13 residues long. This CDR3 reads CASSPSAGQPQHF. In DNA form, the CDR3 reads TGTGCCAGCTCACCTTCGGCTGGACAGCCCCAGCATTTT.

V gene TRBV4-1 combines with J gene TRBJ2-5; no clear D gene. Deletions cut 0 bases from V and 5 bases from J, with 10 bases between. Germline values: CDR1 MGHRA, CDR2 YSYEKL. The CDR3 consists of 14 residues. The CDR3 region has the DNA TGCGCCAGCAGCCAAGAACTCGTCTGGGAGACCCAGTACTTC. Amino acid sequence: CASSQELVWETQYF.

V gene TRBV5-1 combines with J gene TRBJ2-4, with 8 bases lining up with TRBD2. Losses at the gene ends were 0 bases for V and 8 bases for J; bases not matched to a gene: 16. The CDR3 extends over 18 amino acids. Germline assignment: CDR1 SGHRS and CDR2 YFSETQ. The CDR3 loop is CASSLGQGNLAGLDIQYF. CDR3 in DNA: TGCGCCAGCAGCTTGGGGCAGGGAAATTTAGCGGGATTAGACATTCAGTACTTC.

The chain combines TRBV16 with TRBJ1-5; TRBD1 agrees at 10 bases. V dropped 2 bases and J dropped 4; count of bases not matched to a gene: 2. This CDR3 has 15 residues. The germline CDR1 and CDR2 sequences are KGHSY and FQNENV. This CDR3 is CASSQEGQGNQPQHF. The CDR3 bases are TGTGCCAGCAGCCAAGAGGGACAGGGGAATCAGCCCCAGCATTTT.

The CDR3 DNA follows: TGTGCCAGCTCACTGGTCACAACATATGGCTACACCTTC. This sequence encodes CASSLVTTYGYTF. The V gene is TRBV18, the J gene TRBJ1-2; D is ambiguous. Germline assignment: CDR1 KGHSH and CDR2 LQKENI. V dropped 4 bases and J dropped 5 bases, with 11 bases sitting between them. The CDR3 has 13 amino acids.

This rearrangement joins TRBV4-1 to TRBJ1-2; D is undetermined. The CDR3 consists of 16 residues. Trimming shortened V by 0 bases and J by 1 base, and 12 bases separated the two germline ends. The germline gives CDR1 MGHRA, CDR2 YSYEKL. CDR3 DNA: TGCGCCAGCAGCCAAGATGGTACGGGAGTTAACTATGGCTACACCTTC. Encoded protein: CASSQDGTGVNYGYTF.

The chain employs TRBV28 and TRBJ2-3; D remains unclear. V was trimmed by 6 bases and J by 7 bases, leaving 14 bases between them. CDR3 length: 13 amino acids. Germline-derived CDR1 and CDR2 are MDHEN and SYDVKM. DNA of the CDR3: TGTGCCAGCAGCCTCCCCCCCCTGTATACGCAGTATTTT. As protein: CASSLPPLYTQYF.

The chain uses TRBV20-1 and TRBJ1-2; D is unresolved. The germline V gene has CDR1 DFQATT and CDR2 SNEGSKA (reference sequence). V was cut by 3 bases and J by 8 bases, with 10 bases left in between. The CDR3 sequence is 11 residues long. The CDR3 coding sequence is TGCAGTGCTAGTTCGTCGTGGGGCTACACCTTC. Translated, it gives CSASSSWGYTF.

V and J are TRBV5-1 and TRBJ1-2, with TRBD1 matching 8 bases. CDR1 is SGHRS, CDR2 YFSETQ, per germline. CDR3 length equals 17 residues. With 4 bases clipped from V and 2 bases from J, the junction kept 13 bases outside the gene matches. For the CDR3, the DNA is TGCGCCAGCAGCGCAAGGGGGGCAGGGGGCTCGAACTATGGCTACACCTTC. Protein product: CASSARGAGGSNYGYTF.

The chain couples TRBV28 to TRBJ1-6; 8 positions agree with TRBD1. Germline CDR1 is MDHEN and CDR2 is SYDVKM. The CDR3 is 15 amino acids. V gave up 4 bases and J gave up 8 bases; unmatched junction bases: 7. The CDR3 reads CASSSGQGYYSPLHF. The CDR3 nucleotides are TGTGCCAGCAGTTCTGGACAGGGTTATTATTCACCCCTCCACTTT.

In this sample, this clone turned up once. This chain uses TRBV7-9 with TRBJ1-5; 8 bases line up with TRBD1. The CDR3 consists of 12 residues. Per the germline V gene, CDR1 is SEHNR and CDR2 is FQNEAQ (reference sequence). Unmatched junction bases numbered 3, after V lost 5 bases and J lost 9 bases. The CDR3 sequence: CASSRTGLPQHF. CDR3 bases: TGTGCCAGCAGCCGGACAGGGCTGCCCCAGCATTTT.

The CDR3 nucleotides are TGTGCCACCAGCAGAGCCGCCGACCCAAGTCGAAACACCATATATTTT. Protein sequence: CATSRAADPSRNTIYF. This chain joins TRBV15 and TRBJ1-3; D ambiguous. This CDR3 comprises 16 residues. V gave up 1 base and J gave up 5 bases, with 15 bases separating them. From germline, CDR1 is LNHNV and CDR2 YYDKDF (reference sequence).

This chain joins TRBV6-5 and TRBJ2-7, with 7 bases aligning to TRBD1. This CDR3 has 12 residues. Germline lookup yields CDR1 MNHEY and CDR2 SVGAGI. The V segment lost 5 bases and the J segment 6 bases; nucleotides outside the gene matches: 4. The CDR3 DNA is TGTGCCAGCAGTCGAAACAGGGGCGAGCAGTACTTC. Translated, it gives CASSRNRGEQYF.

In DNA, the CDR3 is TGTGCCAGCAGCCAGACCACGGGAGCCTTAACCTACGAGCAGTACTTC. Translated: CASSQTTGALTYEQYF. The V call is TRBV7-9, the J call TRBJ2-7; the D gene is possibly TRBD2 (6 bases). Per germline, CDR1 SEHNR and CDR2 FQNEAQ (reference sequence). V lost 5 bases and J 2 bases, leaving 19 bases between the germline ends. The CDR3 spans 16 residues. Looking up the rest from reference TRBV7-9 and TRBJ2-7 gives the full variable domain: DTGVSQNPRHKITKRGQNVTFRCDPISEHNRLYWYRQTLGQGPEFLTYFQNEAQLEKSRLLSDRFSAERPKGSFSTLEIQRTEQGDSAMYLCASSQTTGALTYEQYFGPGTRLTVT.

V is TRBV5-1 and J is TRBJ2-1; TRBD1 agrees at 7 bases. This CDR3 has 14 amino acids. Trimming at V came to 4 bases and at J to 8 bases, leaving 9 bases not matched to a gene. The germline CDR1 and CDR2 sequences are SGHRS and YFSETQ. CDR3: CASSLGGVEDEQFF. The CDR3, as DNA: TGCGCCAGCAGCCTAGGGGGCGTTGAGGATGAGCAGTTCTTC.

V gene TRBV5-1 combines with J gene TRBJ2-6; the D gene is possibly TRBD1 (5 bases). This CDR3 spans 17 amino acids. The ends were cut back, 0 bases at V and 3 bases at J, with 13 bases in the middle. CDR1 and CDR2 from the germline V gene are SGHRS and YFSETQ. CDR3 sequence reads: CASSLVARRDGANVLTF. The CDR3 bases are TGCGCCAGCAGCTTGGTGGCGCGCAGGGATGGGGCCAACGTCCTGACTTTC.

The count of this clone is one. V usage is TRBV10-1 and J usage is TRBJ1-6, with 7 bases fitting TRBD1. Germline-derived CDR1 and CDR2 are WNHNN and SYGVQD (reference sequence). The CDR3 extends over 12 amino acids. V dropped 6 bases and J dropped 14; count of bases not matched to a gene: 7. The chain's CDR3 is CASSRGGGSLHF. The CDR3 DNA sequence: TGCGCCAGCAGCCGGGGAGGGGGCTCCCTCCACTTT.

The chain uses TRBV5-1 and TRBJ1-6; 7 bases fit TRBD1. Looked up from germline, CDR1 is SGHRS and CDR2 is YFSETQ. V gave up 5 bases and J gave up 5 bases; unmatched junction bases: 4. This CDR3 region has 14 residues. This chain's CDR3 is CASSSTGDNSPLHF. The CDR3 DNA is TGCGCCAGCAGTTCCACAGGGGATAATTCACCCCTCCACTTT.

V is TRBV4-2 and J is TRBJ2-2; TRBD1 matches at 7 bases. CDR1 is LGHNA and CDR2 is YNFKEQ in the germline V gene. The V and J ends lost 2 bases and 5 bases, in that order; junction bases with no gene match: 11. This CDR3 spans 17 amino acids. Here the CDR3 reads CASSQSQGGPGTGELFF. CDR3 DNA: TGTGCCAGCAGCCAATCACAAGGGGGCCCAGGGACCGGGGAGCTGTTTTTT.

The rearrangement uses TRBV19 and TRBJ1-5; D not certain. CDR3 length: 13 residues. V shed 7 bases and J shed 5 bases, with 12 bases lying between them. Per germline, CDR1 LNHDA and CDR2 SQIVND (reference sequence). This CDR3 reads CASNGGSHQPQHF. The CDR3, as DNA: TGTGCCAGTAATGGTGGCAGCCATCAGCCCCAGCATTTT. The full variable domain, its missing parts supplied by reference TRBV19 and TRBJ1-5, is DGGITQSPKYLFRKEGQNVTLSCEQNLNHDAMYWYRQDPGQGLRLIYYSQIVNDFQKGDIAEGYSVSREKKESFPLTVTSAQKNPTAFYLCASNGGSHQPQHFGDGTRLSIL.

In nucleotides, the CDR3 is TGTGCCAGCAGTTACCAAATCACAGGGGTTGGGGAGCAGTACTTC. This sequence encodes CASSYQITGVGEQYF. The J gene is TRBJ2-7, the V gene TRBV6-6, with TRBD1 matching 7 bases. J gave up 7 bases and V 2 bases, and 11 bases lay outside the gene matches. There are 15 residues in the CDR3. The germline CDR1 and CDR2 sequences are MNHNY and SVGAGI (reference sequence).

The chain has TRBV28 and TRBJ2-7; 8 positions match TRBD1. V dropped 7 bases and J dropped 6; count of bases not matched to a gene: 2. Germline V CDR1 and CDR2: MDHEN, SYDVKM. This CDR3 contains 11 residues. The CDR3 is CASTTGVEQYF. CDR3 nucleotide sequence: TGTGCCAGCACGACAGGGGTCGAGCAGTACTTC.

The chain joins TRBV10-1 to TRBJ1-1; D is uncertain. Deletions cut 5 bases from V and 1 base from J, with 8 bases between. Germline V gene data show CDR1 as WNHNN and CDR2 as SYGVQD (reference sequence). The CDR3 has 13 residues. The CDR3 protein is CASSPPENTEAFF. CDR3 nucleotides: TGCGCCAGCAGTCCCCCGGAGAACACTGAAGCTTTCTTT.

The J gene is TRBJ1-2, the V gene TRBV29-1; D remains unclear. The length of the CDR3 is 13 residues. Deletions cut 4 bases from V and 6 bases from J, with 15 bases between. CDR1 SQVTM and CDR2 ANQGSEA come from the germline V gene. CDR3: CSVVNSPVDGYTF. In DNA, the CDR3 is TGCAGCGTTGTGAACAGCCCCGTGGATGGCTACACCTTC.

J is TRBJ2-7 and V is TRBV10-2, with 10 bases identical to TRBD1. Germline CDR1 is WSHSY and CDR2 is SAAADI. Trimming cost V 8 bases and J 1 base; bases outside gene matches: 5. The CDR3 consists of 14 residues. DNA for the CDR3: TGCGCCAGCGAGCGGGGACAGGGGTCCTACGAGCAGTACTTC. Amino acids: CASERGQGSYEQYF.

The chain employs TRBV6-1 and TRBJ2-3; D remains ambiguous. The CDR3 has 13 amino acids. Trimming removed 0 bases from V and 6 bases from J, with 7 bases in between. Germline V CDR1 and CDR2: MNHNS, SASEGT. The chain's CDR3 is CASSEAGWDTQYF. CDR3 DNA sequence: TGTGCCAGCAGTGAAGCGGGATGGGATACGCAGTATTTT.

The sample holds one count of this clone. This chain links TRBV11-2 with TRBJ2-1; no clear D gene. This CDR3 has 16 amino acids. V lost 5 bases and J lost 3, with 17 bases in between. CDR1 and CDR2 (germline): SGHAT, FQNNGV. The CDR3 region is CASSKLYATDYNEQFF. CDR3 nucleotide sequence: TGTGCCAGCAGCAAGCTTTATGCTACAGACTACAATGAGCAGTTCTTC.

This rearrangement joins TRBV27 to TRBJ2-1, with a weak D call TRBD1 (5 bases). CDR3 length equals 13 residues. Germline loops: CDR1 MNHEY, CDR2 SMNVEV (reference sequence). Trimming pared 8 bases from V and 8 bases from J, leaving 16 bases between. For the CDR3, the DNA is TGTGCCAGCGGATCTACAGGCGTCCATGAGCAGTTCTTC. It yields the protein CASGSTGVHEQFF.

This sequence joins TRBV19 and TRBJ1-4, with 9 bases that match TRBD1. Germline-derived CDR1 and CDR2 are LNHDA and SQIVND (reference sequence). V lost 2 bases to trimming and J lost 3 bases; unmatched junction nucleotides: 7. The CDR3 is made up of 17 amino acids. The CDR3 region is CASSISWTGESNEKLFF. CDR3 nucleotides: TGTGCCAGTAGTATATCGTGGACAGGGGAATCTAATGAAAAACTGTTTTTT.

The chain is built from TRBV28 and TRBJ2-5; 10 bases align to TRBD2. The DNA end is a closer match to TRBJ2-7, so the J assignment may be wrong. The CDR3 spans 13 residues. Germline values: CDR1 MDHEN, CDR2 SYDVKM. In nucleotides, the CDR3 is TGTGCCAGCTATGAGCGGGAGGGGTACGAGCAGTACTTC. Residues: CASYEREGYEQYF.